Listed here are 20 T cell receptor beta chains from one sample, sequenced in a study of PD-1 blockade in classical Hodgkin lymphoma. TCRdb's copy holds only in-frame clones and misses some; the assay was immunoSEQ multiplex PCR. Among tens of thousands of clones listed, approximately 77% were seen once. The sample's time point: cycle 4 day 1 (C4D1), after less than seven weeks of nivolumab. Autologous stem cell transplantation was followed by relapse in every patient, and brentuximab vedotin exposure varied. The starting material was peripheral blood mononuclear cells (PBMCs), obtained before the fourth cycle of nivolumab. The receptors shown here come from a human donor with classical Hodgkin lymphoma.

This clone showed up just a few times. This rearrangement joins TRBV7-7 to TRBJ2-3, with 10 bases aligning to TRBD2. This CDR3 comprises 14 residues. The V gene end was trimmed by 1 base and the J gene end by 9 bases; junction bases not matched to a gene: 4. Per germline, CDR1 SSHAT and CDR2 FNYEAQ (reference sequence). CDR3 bases: TGTGCCAGCAGCTTAGGCCTAGCGGGAGAAACGCAGTATTTT. Its protein product is CASSLGLAGETQYF.

The chain combines TRBV6-5 with TRBJ1-2; 7 bases map to TRBD1. Germline trimming cut 7 bases from V and 2 bases from J; bases unmatched to any gene: 10. Germline CDR1 reads MNHEY; CDR2 reads SVGAGI. There are 15 residues in the CDR3. CDR3 nucleotides: TGTGCCAGCACAACTTCAGGGGGATCAAACTATGGCTACACCTTC. It specifies CASTTSGGSNYGYTF.

The rearrangement links TRBV5-1 to TRBJ2-5, with 10 bases matching TRBD2. CDR1 is SGHRS, CDR2 YFSETQ, per germline. The CDR3 spans 15 residues. V shed 3 bases and J 2 bases; nucleotides not matched to a gene: 4. Here the CDR3 reads CASSSPAGGQETQYF. CDR3 coding DNA: TGCGCCAGCAGCTCCCCAGCGGGGGGGCAAGAGACCCAGTACTTC.

The rearrangement joins TRBV4-2 to TRBJ1-2, with TRBD1 matching over 7 bases. The CDR3 is made up of 15 amino acids. Trimming removed 1 base from V and 4 bases from J; junction bases left unmatched: 6. Germline V gene lookup returns CDR1 LGHNA and CDR2 YNFKEQ. Here the CDR3 DNA reads TGTGCCAGCAGCCAAGCCCGGGACAGTCTCTATGGCTACACCTTC. Translated, it gives CASSQARDSLYGYTF.

V gene TRBV29-1 combines with J gene TRBJ1-2; D is possibly TRBD1 (6 bases). V was cut by 4 bases and J by 5 bases, with 26 bases left in between. Germline lookup yields CDR1 SQVTM and CDR2 ANQGSEA. The CDR3 loop spans 17 amino acids. DNA of the CDR3: TGCAGCGTTGTGGGGCCCTCTCTCGGGGGGGCCTCTTATGGCTACACCTTC. Translating gives CSVVGPSLGGASYGYTF.

V gene TRBV19 combines with J gene TRBJ2-3, with 9 bases that match TRBD2. The CDR3 length is 18 residues. Losses at the gene ends were 7 bases for V and 0 bases for J; bases not matched to a gene: 14. Germline CDR1 reads LNHDA; CDR2 reads SQIVND (reference sequence). CDR3 amino acids: CASTLRGGLPPSTDTQYF. In nucleotides, the CDR3 is TGTGCCAGTACATTGCGGGGGGGCCTCCCTCCTAGCACAGATACGCAGTATTTT. The full variable domain, completed using reference TRBV19 and TRBJ2-3, is DGGITQSPKYLFRKEGQNVTLSCEQNLNHDAMYWYRQDPGQGLRLIYYSQIVNDFQKGDIAEGYSVSREKKESFPLTVTSAQKNPTAFYLCASTLRGGLPPSTDTQYFGPGTRLTVL.

The rearrangement links TRBV9 to TRBJ1-1; no clear D gene. The V end was cut by 0 bases, the J end by 4 bases, with 13 bases between. From germline, CDR1 is SGDLS and CDR2 YYNGEE. CDR3 length: 15 amino acids. Here the CDR3 reads CASSVGEPSVTEAFF. In DNA form, the CDR3 reads TGTGCCAGCAGCGTAGGGGAACCTTCCGTCACTGAAGCTTTCTTT.

The V and J genes are TRBV5-1 and TRBJ2-7; 10 positions match TRBD1. J lost 3 bases, V lost 3 bases, and 6 bases had no gene match. CDR1 and CDR2 (germline): SGHRS, YFSETQ. This CDR3 has 15 residues. CDR3 amino acids: CASSSRQGAGYEQYF. The CDR3 DNA sequence: TGCGCCAGCAGCTCACGACAGGGGGCGGGCTACGAGCAGTACTTC.

This rearrangement joins TRBV28 to TRBJ1-2; tentatively, D is TRBD1 (5 bases). With 5 bases removed from V and 2 bases from J, the gap between germline ends came to 12 bases. Germline CDR1 MDHEN, CDR2 SYDVKM. CDR3 length equals 14 residues. This CDR3 is CASSQGSWNYGYTF. CDR3 DNA: TGTGCCAGCAGTCAGGGATCTTGGAACTATGGCTACACCTTC.

The chain has TRBV5-1 and TRBJ1-3, with a tentative D call TRBD1 (5 bases). The germline gives CDR1 SGHRS, CDR2 YFSETQ. The CDR3 loop spans 15 amino acids. The V gene lost 1 base and the J gene lost 0 bases, with 8 bases spanning the gap. CDR3 amino acids: CASSLTGDSGNTIYF. CDR3 in DNA: TGCGCCAGCAGCTTGACAGGAGACTCTGGAAACACCATATATTTT.

A few counts support this clone. The chain uses TRBV19 and TRBJ1-6; D is perhaps TRBD1 (6 bases). V lost 8 bases, J lost 7 bases, and 15 bases lay in between. CDR1 is LNHDA and CDR2 is SQIVND in the germline V gene (reference sequence). CDR3 size: 14 residues. The CDR3, as DNA: TGTGCCAGTGCCATAGGACAGTCAAATTCACCCCTCCACTTT. Its protein product is CASAIGQSNSPLHF.

Note on this clone: This specimen includes other DNA sequences encoding the same CDR3. The chain carries TRBV9 and TRBJ1-6; D gene uncertain. V was shortened by 2 bases and J by 1 base, with 4 bases between the two germline ends. Germline V gene data show CDR1 as SGDLS and CDR2 as YYNGEE. This CDR3 region has 14 residues. The DNA for the CDR3 is TGTGCCAGCAGCGTGGGTTCCTATAATTCACCCCTCCACTTT. Its translation is CASSVGSYNSPLHF.

The rearrangement uses TRBV29-1 and TRBJ2-5; TRBD1 matches 9 bases. The end of the DNA aligns better with TRBJ2-7, so the J call may be wrong. This CDR3 is 14 amino acids long. Germline CDR1 reads SQVTM; CDR2 reads ANQGSEA. DNA of the CDR3: TGCAGCGTGGCCGGGGGACAGGGATCCTACGAGCAGTACTTC. Protein sequence: CSVAGGQGSYEQYF.

The rearrangement uses TRBV27 and TRBJ2-7, with D possibly being TRBD1 (5 bases). The germline V gene encodes CDR1 MNHEY and CDR2 SMNVEV (reference sequence). The CDR3 has 14 amino acids. V was clipped by 3 bases and J by 2 bases, with 11 bases between them. The CDR3 sequence: CASSLGQGTYEQYF. CDR3 nucleotides: TGTGCCAGCAGTTTGGGTCAGGGAACCTACGAGCAGTACTTC.

This chain connects TRBV5-1 to TRBJ2-5, with 15 bases matching TRBD2. The CDR3 is made up of 17 amino acids. V was pared by 4 bases and J by 5 bases, with 9 bases of the junction left unmatched. Germline assignment: CDR1 SGHRS and CDR2 YFSETQ. The CDR3 loop reads CASSLGTSGGYLETQYF. CDR3 nucleotides: TGCGCCAGCAGCCTCGGGACTAGCGGGGGGTATCTTGAGACCCAGTACTTC.

The chain joins TRBV5-4 to TRBJ2-5, with D maybe TRBD2 (6 bases). CDR3 size: 13 residues. Trimming removed 4 bases at V and 8 bases at J, with 15 bases between. Germline V gene sequence: CDR1 SGHNT, CDR2 YYREEE (reference sequence). CDR3 sequence: CASSREVADTQYF. As DNA, the CDR3 is TGTGCCAGCAGCAGGGAGGTGGCTGATACCCAGTACTTC.

This clone turned up a few times. The chain carries TRBV5-1 and TRBJ2-7; 8 bases agree with TRBD1. The J segment lost 0 bases and the V segment lost 2 bases, leaving 7 bases of the junction unmatched. CDR1 and CDR2 (germline): SGHRS, YFSETQ. CDR3 length: 16 residues. The CDR3 here is CASSFKTGASSYEQYF. CDR3 nucleotides: TGCGCCAGCAGCTTTAAGACAGGGGCGAGCTCCTACGAGCAGTACTTC.

This clone was recorded only once. This chain connects TRBV2 to TRBJ2-3; 8 nucleotides align to TRBD1. Germline-derived CDR1 and CDR2 are SNHLY and FYNNEI. The trim removed 8 bases at V and 0 bases at J, leaving 19 bases unmatched. This CDR3 region has 19 residues. The CDR3 here is CASPKKGQGFDSSTDTQYF. For the CDR3, the DNA is TGTGCCAGCCCAAAAAAAGGACAGGGTTTTGACTCTAGCACAGATACGCAGTATTTT.

The chain combines TRBV28 with TRBJ2-5, with 9 bases aligning to TRBD1. Germline V lookup: CDR1 MDHEN, CDR2 SYDVKM. J was trimmed by 0 bases and V by 5 bases; bases with no gene match: 10. The CDR3 spans 17 residues. The CDR3 is CASSPVRDRVYQETQYF. The CDR3 DNA is TGTGCCAGCAGTCCAGTCCGGGACAGGGTTTACCAAGAGACCCAGTACTTC.

This clone was observed a few times. This chain joins TRBV27 and TRBJ1-1, with D tentatively TRBD1 (6 bases). The CDR3 has 16 amino acids. Germline V gene lookup returns CDR1 MNHEY and CDR2 SMNVEV (reference sequence). Trimming pared 5 bases from V and 4 bases from J, leaving 20 bases between. Written as DNA, the CDR3 is TGTGCCAGCAGTCTAGGGACACGAACTTGGAGCACTGAAGCTTTCTTT. Translated, it gives CASSLGTRTWSTEAFF.